The clone carrying this T cell receptor (beta chain) was detected once. The sample is drawn from a study of blood T cells in healthy people across ages. This CDR3 contains 15 residues. The V gene lost 6 bases and the J gene lost 3 bases, with 17 bases spanning the gap. From germline, CDR1 is SGHAT and CDR2 FQNNGV. Using a J-beta primer mix together with a sample-barcoded 5' primer, a second PCR was run for about 6 to 11 cycles. Every cDNA molecule bore a tag from a template-switch adaptor containing 12 random nucleotides. TCRdb reanalysed the 5' RACE reads using MiXCR and keeps one entry per CDR3 protein. The sample has 1.5 million to 1.9 million distinct CDR3 sequences; approximately 43% are singletons. Ranging in age from about 6 to 95, the donors were healthy Caucasian individuals from Russia. Each of the donors had approximately 10 milliliters of peripheral blood drawn into EDTA-treated Vacutainer tubes.

The sequencing input was blood. The gene calls are TRBV11-2 and TRBJ1-1, with TRBD1 as a possible D gene (6 bases). This receptor was identified in a woman in her late teens or twenties in good health. CDR3 nucleotides: TGTGCCAGCAGTCCCAACAGGGAGGCTGACACTGAAGCTTTCTTT. Protein product: CASSPNREADTEAFF. Full variable domain (outside the CDR3, taken from reference TRBV11-2 and TRBJ1-1): EAGVAQSPRYKIIEKRQSVAFWCNPISGHATLYWYQQILGQGPKLLIQFQNNGVVDDSQLPKDRFSAERLKGVDSTLKIQPAKLEDSAVYLCASSPNREADTEAFFGQGTRLTVV.